These 32 T cell receptor beta chains were all obtained from the same sample, sequenced in a study of blood T cell repertoires in COVID-19. The data were produced by immunoSEQ multiplex PCR, yet TCRdb's version contains in-frame clones alone and is incomplete. Counted here are more than 350,000 clones, 70% to 90% occurring once; the ten biggest clones make up less than 3.5%. Sequencing used peripheral blood. These receptors came from a young woman with COVID-19, enrolled during active disease.

The chain joins TRBV11-2 to TRBJ1-3, with D perhaps TRBD1 (6 bases). The CDR3 has 18 residues. The ends were cut back, 5 bases at V and 0 bases at J, with 20 bases in the middle. Germline V lookup: CDR1 SGHAT, CDR2 FQNNGV. The CDR3 loop is CASSELMIIQGSGNTIYF. As DNA, the CDR3 is TGTGCCAGCAGCGAACTTATGATAATACAGGGCTCTGGAAACACCATATATTTT.

The chain combines TRBV6-1 with TRBJ2-2; 7 nucleotides match TRBD2. J lost 3 bases, V lost 11 bases, and 6 bases had no gene match. The CDR3 runs to 13 residues. CDR1 MNHNS and CDR2 SASEGT come from the germline V gene. The CDR3 DNA follows: TGTGCCGGGGGGAGGGAGGACACCGGGGAGCTGTTTTTT. It codes for CAGGREDTGELFF.

The J gene is TRBJ1-6, the V gene TRBV10-3; 7 nucleotides align to TRBD1. Germline CDR1 is ENHRY and CDR2 is SYGVKD. V dropped 0 bases and J dropped 9; count of bases not matched to a gene: 8. CDR3 length equals 16 residues. CDR3 DNA sequence: TGTGCCATCAGTGAGTCGAGGCAGGGGGTGACTTCACCCCTCCACTTT. Translating it yields CAISESRQGVTSPLHF.

CDR3 nucleotide sequence: TGTGCCAGCAGCCCCGGGACACTCTATGGCTACACCTTC. Its protein product is CASSPGTLYGYTF. This chain joins TRBV3-1 (or the pseudogene TRBV3-2) and TRBJ1-2; tentatively, D is TRBD1 (6 bases). V was cut by 4 bases and J by 4 bases, with 10 bases left in between. This CDR3 region has 13 residues. Germline-derived CDR1 and CDR2 are LGHDT and YNNKEL (reference sequence).

This sequence joins TRBV6-2 or TRBV6-3 and TRBJ2-7; 7 positions agree with TRBD1. Germline V lookup: CDR1 MNHEY, CDR2 SVGEGT. The CDR3 is 13 amino acids. With 5 bases clipped from V and 4 bases from J, the junction kept 5 bases outside the gene matches. The CDR3 is CASSASTGYEQYF. DNA for the CDR3: TGTGCCAGCAGTGCCTCGACAGGGTACGAGCAGTACTTC.

The chain uses TRBV28 and TRBJ1-4, with 8 bases aligning to TRBD1. Germline V gene data show CDR1 as MDHEN and CDR2 as SYDVKM. The CDR3 is 16 residues long. V gave up 7 bases and J gave up 4 bases; unmatched junction bases: 11. In DNA form, the CDR3 reads TGTGCCAGCACCGAGGACAGGGTGGGGTTTAATGAAAAACTGTTTTTT. It encodes CASTEDRVGFNEKLFF.

V is TRBV4-1 and J is TRBJ2-7, with a possible D match to TRBD1 (6 bases). There are 15 residues in the CDR3. CDR1 and CDR2 (germline): MGHRA, YSYEKL. Trimming stripped 1 base from V and 2 bases from J, with 12 bases between. CDR3 in amino acids: CASSQAPPGAYEQYF. CDR3 nucleotide sequence: TGCGCCAGCAGCCAAGCACCTCCAGGGGCCTACGAGCAGTACTTC.

This chain links TRBV5-5 with TRBJ2-1; TRBD2 matches 8 bases. CDR1 SGHKS and CDR2 YYEKEE come from the germline V gene (reference sequence). The CDR3 totals 17 residues. The V segment lost 3 bases and the J segment 4 bases; nucleotides outside the gene matches: 12. The CDR3 reads CASSWTTSGGKYNEQFF. CDR3 DNA: TGTGCCAGCAGCTGGACAACTAGCGGAGGGAAGTACAATGAGCAGTTCTTC.

This clone has a single count. The chain combines TRBV19 with TRBJ1-2; a possible D gene is TRBD1 (5 bases). Germline V gene lookup returns CDR1 LNHDA and CDR2 SQIVND (reference sequence). The CDR3 runs 15 residues. Trimming left V 3 bases short and J 8 bases short, with 19 bases between. Written as DNA, the CDR3 is TGTGCCAGTAGTATCCCGGACATCCCACCTTCAGGCTACACCTTC. It codes for CASSIPDIPPSGYTF.

V and J are TRBV5-8 and TRBJ2-6, with D possibly matching TRBD1 (5 bases). Germline V lookup: CDR1 SGHTS, CDR2 YDEGEE. V lost 0 bases and J lost 4, with 11 bases in between. The CDR3 consists of 16 residues. This CDR3 reads CASSLEGAPGANVLTF. DNA of the CDR3: TGTGCCAGCAGCTTGGAAGGGGCACCCGGGGCCAACGTCCTGACTTTC.

The CDR3 nucleotides read TGTGCCAGTAGCCCCCGGGACAGGGTTTCCTCACCCCTCCACTTT. Its translation: CASSPRDRVSSPLHF. This rearrangement joins TRBV19 to TRBJ1-6; the match to TRBD1 covers 9 bases. The ends lost 6 bases at V and 10 bases at J; junction bases unmatched: 10. This CDR3 contains 15 residues. From germline, CDR1 is LNHDA and CDR2 SQIVND (reference sequence). Combining the CDR3 with reference TRBV19 and TRBJ1-6 gives the whole variable domain DGGITQSPKYLFRKEGQNVTLSCEQNLNHDAMYWYRQDPGQGLRLIYYSQIVNDFQKGDIAEGYSVSREKKESFPLTVTSAQKNPTAFYLCASSPRDRVSSPLHFGNGTRLTVT.

This clone was found once. The V and J genes are TRBV6-6 and TRBJ1-3; D is undetermined. Deletions cut 6 bases from V and 0 bases from J, with 9 bases between. This CDR3 comprises 14 residues. Germline V gene lookup returns CDR1 MNHNY and CDR2 SVGAGI (reference sequence). Here the CDR3 DNA reads TGTGCCAGCAGGGGCACTTACTCTGGAAACACCATATATTTT. Protein sequence: CASRGTYSGNTIYF.

V usage is TRBV5-1 and J usage is TRBJ2-1; 8 positions match TRBD2. The CDR3 spans 16 residues. The V gene end was trimmed by 4 bases and the J gene end by 3 bases; junction bases not matched to a gene: 9. The germline CDR1 and CDR2 sequences are SGHRS and YFSETQ. CDR3 sequence (DNA): TGCGCCAGCAGCGGGCCCGAGCGGGAGATCTACAATGAGCAGTTCTTC. This translates into CASSGPEREIYNEQFF.

The genes are TRBV19 and TRBJ2-1, with D unclear. The CDR3 sequence is 12 residues long. Germline CDR1 reads LNHDA; CDR2 reads SQIVND (reference sequence). The V gene lost 4 bases and the J gene lost 8 bases, with 9 bases spanning the gap. In DNA, the CDR3 is TGTGCCAGTAGTAAGCTTCAACATGAGCAGTTCTTC. This codes for CASSKLQHEQFF.

V usage is TRBV15 and J usage is TRBJ2-3; D uncertain. Germline CDR1 is LNHNV and CDR2 is YYDKDF (reference sequence). Trimming left V 0 bases short and J 4 bases short, with 8 bases between. The CDR3 is 14 residues long. Here the CDR3 DNA reads TGTGCCACCAGCAGAGATCAAGCGTCAGATACGCAGTATTTT. Its translation is CATSRDQASDTQYF. Drawing the rest from reference TRBV15 and TRBJ2-3, the complete variable domain is DAMVIQNPRYQVTQFGKPVTLSCSQTLNHNVMYWYQQKSSQAPKLLFHYYDKDFNNEADTPDNFQSRRPNTSFCFLDIRSPGLGDTAMYLCATSRDQASDTQYFGPGTRLTVL.

The chain recombines TRBV14 with TRBJ1-2, with D possibly being TRBD1 (5 bases). CDR1 is SGHDN, CDR2 FVKESK, per germline. The CDR3 totals 15 residues. Trimming took 5 bases from V and 2 from J, leaving 15 bases between them. The CDR3 reads CASSGRQTANYGYTF. CDR3 sequence (DNA): TGTGCCAGCAGCGGCCGACAGACAGCCAACTATGGCTACACCTTC. Supplemented by reference TRBV14 and TRBJ1-2, the full variable domain reads EAGVTQFPSHSVIEKGQTVTLRCDPISGHDNLYWYRRVMGKEIKFLLHFVKESKQDESGMPNNRFLAERTGGTYSTLKVQPAELEDSGVYFCASSGRQTANYGYTFGSGTRLTVV.

The V and J genes are TRBV19 and TRBJ1-6, with no clear D. CDR1 is LNHDA, CDR2 SQIVND, per germline (reference sequence). With 8 bases removed from V and 6 bases from J, the gap between germline ends came to 14 bases. This CDR3 is built from 14 residues. Here the CDR3 DNA reads TGTGCCAGTTCCATCGATACCGGTAATTCACCCCTCCACTTT. The encoded protein is CASSIDTGNSPLHF.

This clone appeared once. The chain is built from TRBV7-9 and TRBJ1-5; tentatively, D is TRBD1 (5 bases). Trimming removed 5 bases at V and 8 bases at J, with 19 bases between. Germline V gene sequence: CDR1 SEHNR, CDR2 FQNEAQ (reference sequence). The CDR3 runs to 15 residues. The CDR3 coding sequence is TGTGCCAGCAGCCTCGGGGGGGTTGATACGGAGCCCCAGCATTTT. Translation gives CASSLGGVDTEPQHF.

This chain joins TRBV4-3 and TRBJ2-1; the match to TRBD2 covers 9 bases. V lost 3 bases, J lost 6 bases, and 6 bases stayed unmatched. Germline V gene data show CDR1 as LGHNA and CDR2 as YSLEER. The CDR3 has 15 amino acids. In DNA form, the CDR3 reads TGCGCCAGCAGCCACTCATTTAGCGGGAGCAATGAGCAGTTCTTC. Protein sequence: CASSHSFSGSNEQFF.

J is TRBJ1-1 and V is TRBV5-6; TRBD1 might be the D (5 bases). V lost 2 bases and J lost 10, with 18 bases in between. Germline lookup yields CDR1 SGHDT and CDR2 YYEEEE. The CDR3 extends over 14 amino acids. CDR3 region: CASSLFSAGGVAFF. The CDR3 DNA sequence: TGTGCCAGCAGCTTATTTTCCGCGGGGGGTGTAGCTTTCTTT.

This chain links TRBV3-1 (or the pseudogene TRBV3-2) with TRBJ2-7, with TRBD1 matching 11 bases. Trimming removed 5 bases from V and 3 bases from J; junction bases left unmatched: 6. CDR3 length: 15 amino acids. The germline V gene encodes CDR1 LGHDT and CDR2 YNNKEL (reference sequence). For the CDR3, the DNA is TGTGCCAGCAGCTTGGGACAGGGGGTGGGCTACGAGCAGTACTTC. This translates into CASSLGQGVGYEQYF.

This clone was recorded once. This chain links TRBV5-4 with TRBJ1-1; D not resolved. The CDR3 extends over 13 amino acids. Trimming took 2 bases from V and 1 from J, leaving 6 bases between them. Germline lookup yields CDR1 SGHNT and CDR2 YYREEE (reference sequence). CDR3 loop: CASSFAQNTEAFF. DNA for the CDR3: TGTGCCAGCAGCTTTGCGCAGAACACTGAAGCTTTCTTT. Combining the CDR3 with reference TRBV5-4 and TRBJ1-1 gives the whole variable domain ETGVTQSPTHLIKTRGQQVTLRCSSQSGHNTVSWYQQALGQGPQFIFQYYREEENGRGNFPPRFSGLQFPNYSSELNVNALELDDSALYLCASSFAQNTEAFFGQGTRLTVV.

The chain couples TRBV19 to TRBJ1-1; tentative D call: TRBD1 (5 bases). Trimming took 7 bases from V and 3 from J, leaving 12 bases between them. CDR1 is LNHDA and CDR2 is SQIVND in the germline V gene (reference sequence). The CDR3 runs 13 residues. The CDR3 bases are TGTGCCAGTACGTCCCCCAGGGACACTGAAGCTTTCTTT. Translating it yields CASTSPRDTEAFF. Filled out from reference TRBV19 and TRBJ1-1, the complete variable domain reads DGGITQSPKYLFRKEGQNVTLSCEQNLNHDAMYWYRQDPGQGLRLIYYSQIVNDFQKGDIAEGYSVSREKKESFPLTVTSAQKNPTAFYLCASTSPRDTEAFFGQGTRLTVV.

The chain has TRBV15 and TRBJ1-3; D gene unclear. Trimming took 5 bases from V and 0 from J, leaving 14 bases between them. This CDR3 has 16 residues. CDR1 and CDR2 from the germline V gene are LNHNV and YYDKDF (reference sequence). The CDR3 protein is CATSVRGQSSGNTIYF. The CDR3 DNA reads as TGTGCCACCAGCGTCAGAGGGCAGAGCTCTGGAAACACCATATATTTT.

The rearrangement links TRBV6-5 to TRBJ2-1, with 8 bases fitting TRBD2. Per germline, CDR1 MNHEY and CDR2 SVGAGI. The ends lost 6 bases at V and 5 bases at J; junction bases unmatched: 9. The CDR3 runs 15 residues. Here the CDR3 DNA reads TGTGCCAGCAGACCTCTAGCGGGCCAAGACAATGAGCAGTTCTTC. This encodes CASRPLAGQDNEQFF.

This clone is a singleton in its sample. The chain carries TRBV2 and TRBJ1-4; a weak D match, TRBD1 (6 bases). Germline CDR1 is SNHLY and CDR2 is FYNNEI. CDR3 length: 15 amino acids. Between the trimmed V and J ends, which lost 0 bases and 5 bases, there was a span of 10 bases. In DNA form, the CDR3 reads TGTGCCAGCAGTGAAGCCAGGGGCCTGAATGAAAAACTGTTTTTT. It specifies CASSEARGLNEKLFF. Together with reference TRBV2 and TRBJ1-4, the CDR3 gives the full variable domain: EPEVTQTPSHQVTQMGQEVILRCVPISNHLYFYWYRQILGQKVEFLVSFYNNEISEKSEIFDDQFSVERPDGSNFTLKIRSTKLEDSAMYFCASSEARGLNEKLFFGSGTQLSVL.

CDR3 amino acids: CASSIGGWQPQHF. The CDR3 DNA is TGTGCCAGTAGTATCGGGGGATGGCAGCCCCAGCATTTT. V usage is TRBV19 and J usage is TRBJ1-5, with a weak D call TRBD1 (5 bases). There are 13 residues in the CDR3. V was pared by 3 bases and J by 7 bases, with 10 bases between. Germline CDR1 is LNHDA and CDR2 is SQIVND (reference sequence).

The rearrangement uses TRBV24-1 and TRBJ1-2, with a possible D match to TRBD1 (6 bases). The CDR3 has 15 residues. Germline-derived CDR1 and CDR2 are KGHDR and SFDVKD. Trimming took 2 bases from V and 5 from J, leaving 14 bases between them. The CDR3 DNA sequence: TGTGCCACCAGTGATTCAACAGGGTGGGGGTATGGCTACACCTTC. It is translated as CATSDSTGWGYGYTF.

The V gene is TRBV7-8, the J gene TRBJ2-7, with D tentatively TRBD1 (6 bases). The CDR3 has 16 amino acids. Trimming stripped 5 bases from V and 4 bases from J, with 21 bases between. In germline, CDR1 is SGHVS, CDR2 FQNEAQ. The CDR3 here is CASSTRIRGMGYEQYF. The CDR3, as DNA: TGTGCCAGCAGCACACGGATCAGGGGAATGGGGTACGAGCAGTACTTC.

The chain joins TRBV24-1 to TRBJ2-1; D might be TRBD2 (6 bases). CDR3 length equals 14 residues. Deletions cut 9 bases from V and 0 bases from J, with 11 bases between. From germline, CDR1 is KGHDR and CDR2 SFDVKD. CDR3 in amino acids: CATGTDVSYNEQFF. The CDR3 DNA sequence: TGTGCCACCGGGACTGACGTCTCCTACAATGAGCAGTTCTTC.

The J gene is TRBJ2-1, the V gene TRBV4-3, with TRBD2 matching 12 bases. The trim removed 0 bases at V and 12 bases at J, leaving 9 bases unmatched. The CDR3 contains 16 residues. Germline V gives CDR1 LGHNA, CDR2 YSLEER. The CDR3 region is CASSQDLLAGGFGQFF. DNA of the CDR3: TGCGCCAGCAGCCAAGATCTGCTAGCGGGAGGGTTTGGGCAGTTCTTC.

The chain carries TRBV7-9 and TRBJ1-1; 8 bases agree with TRBD1. Germline values: CDR1 SEHNR, CDR2 FQNEAQ (reference sequence). This CDR3 comprises 15 residues. V shed 4 bases, J shed 4 bases, and the junction held 8 bases outside the gene matches. CDR3: CASSSIGQGGTEAFF. The CDR3 nucleotides read TGTGCCAGCAGCTCCATAGGACAGGGAGGCACTGAAGCTTTCTTT.